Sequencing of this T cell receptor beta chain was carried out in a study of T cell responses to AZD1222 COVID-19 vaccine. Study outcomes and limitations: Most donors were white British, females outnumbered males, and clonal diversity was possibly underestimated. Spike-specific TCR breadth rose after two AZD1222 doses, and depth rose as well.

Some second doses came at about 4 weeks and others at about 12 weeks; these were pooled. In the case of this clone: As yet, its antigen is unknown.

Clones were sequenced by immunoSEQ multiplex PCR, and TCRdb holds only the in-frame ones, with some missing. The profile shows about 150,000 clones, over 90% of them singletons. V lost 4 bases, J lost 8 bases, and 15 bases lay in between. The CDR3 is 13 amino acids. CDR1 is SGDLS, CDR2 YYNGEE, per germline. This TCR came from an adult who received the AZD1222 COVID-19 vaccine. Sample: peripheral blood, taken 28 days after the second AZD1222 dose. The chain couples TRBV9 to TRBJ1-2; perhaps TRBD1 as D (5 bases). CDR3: CASSTIQGAGYTF. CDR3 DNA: TGTGCCAGCAGCACGATCCAGGGTGCCGGCTACACCTTC.